This note documents a single T cell receptor (beta chain) sequence. The data originate from a study of blood T cell repertoires in COVID-19. The CDR3 has 15 amino acids. The germline V and J ends were trimmed by 5 bases and 0 bases, with 12 bases remaining between them. From germline, CDR1 is SGHVS and CDR2 FNYEAQ. How the authors handled the data: Amplification from reference gene primers served as the basis for estimated nucleated cell counts. The protocol was immunoSEQ multiplex PCR, while the TCRdb copy is restricted to in-frame clones and leaves out a portion. The V and J calls and the clone size are those of that table, but D and trimming were determined from the DNA. The data contain some 220,000 clones, around 83% of them seen just once; the ten biggest clones take up over 2.5%.

Sample: peripheral blood. The origin of this receptor is a man aged 45-65 years who had recovered from COVID-19. The gene calls are TRBV7-6 and TRBJ2-3, with D possibly matching TRBD2 (6 bases). CDR3: CASSVERASTDTQYF. CDR3 sequence (DNA): TGTGCCAGCAGCGTTGAGCGGGCCAGCACAGATACGCAGTATTTT.